The 5 T cell receptor beta chains below all came from one sample that was sequenced in a study of T-cell memory formation after mild COVID-19. TCRdb passed the 5' RACE reads through MiXCR, listing each CDR3 protein once. This table has about 400,000 distinct CDR3 sequences, roughly 15% appearing once. Material for sequencing was PBMCs or a T cell subset sorted from them (not recorded which). These receptors were collected from a young man who had mild COVID-19 (a few samples of this study predate the infection). Cell type and time point are not known.

This rearrangement joins TRBV28 to TRBJ2-1, with D tentatively TRBD2 (5 bases). CDR3 length: 16 residues. Between the trimmed V and J ends, which lost 6 bases and 0 bases, there was a span of 15 bases. Germline-derived CDR1 and CDR2 are MDHEN and SYDVKM. CDR3 protein: CASSLIVRGSYNEQFF. DNA for the CDR3: TGTGCCAGCAGCCTTATCGTCCGGGGCTCCTACAATGAGCAGTTCTTC.

This clonotype was counted at least ten times. This rearrangement joins TRBV7-2 to TRBJ1-1; D not certain. Between the trimmed V and J ends, which lost 3 bases and 3 bases, there was a span of 8 bases. Germline CDR1 and CDR2: SGHTA and FQGNSA. CDR3 length equals 13 residues. The CDR3 DNA follows: TGTGCCAGCAGCTTGCGGAGGGACACTGAAGCTTTCTTT. Its translation: CASSLRRDTEAFF.

V usage is TRBV5-1 and J usage is TRBJ2-5; TRBD2 agrees at 10 bases. The CDR3 runs 15 residues. The junction had 3 bases not matched to a gene; V was cut back by 1 base and J by 3 bases. Germline V gene sequence: CDR1 SGHRS, CDR2 YFSETQ. DNA for the CDR3: TGCGCCAGCAGCTTGACTACTAGCGGGAAAGAGACCCAGTACTTC. Its protein is CASSLTTSGKETQYF.

The rearrangement links TRBV2 to TRBJ1-2; possible D gene TRBD1, 6 bases. Trimming removed 9 bases at V and 5 bases at J, with 16 bases between. CDR1 and CDR2 (germline): SNHLY, FYNNEI. This CDR3 spans 13 amino acids. The CDR3 sequence: CARQNRALYGYTF. CDR3 nucleotides: TGTGCCAGGCAGAACAGGGCTTTATATGGCTACACCTTC. The full variable domain, completed using reference TRBV2 and TRBJ1-2, is EPEVTQTPSHQVTQMGQEVILRCVPISNHLYFYWYRQILGQKVEFLVSFYNNEISEKSEIFDDQFSVERPDGSNFTLKIRSTKLEDSAMYFCARQNRALYGYTFGSGTRLTVV.

This clonotype was detected a few times. This chain uses TRBV4-1 with TRBJ1-1; D remains ambiguous. V gave up 4 bases and J gave up 2 bases, with 17 bases separating them. This CDR3 spans 16 amino acids. The germline V gene has CDR1 MGHRA and CDR2 YSYEKL. CDR3 DNA: TGCGCCAGCAGCCTTGGGTTACGGGCACGCAACACTGAAGCTTTCTTT. Residues: CASSLGLRARNTEAFF.